This T cell receptor (beta chain) stems from a study of neurological immune-mediated disorders. Study-wide results and limits: The level of TCR clonal expansion was highest in patients with HTLV-1-associated myelopathy and lowest in multiple sclerosis, where it fell below the level seen in healthy controls. Subjects shared no identical expanded-clone CDR3 amino acid sequences, suggesting private TCR-beta repertoires in all groups.

The V and J ends lost 2 bases and 1 base respectively, with 9 bases between them. The CDR3 is 15 amino acids. Germline CDR1 is LGHDT and CDR2 is YNNKEL (reference sequence). The study used blood bank volunteers in Maryland, USA, as healthy controls. In its sample, this clonotype was seen many times. Its antigen is as yet unknown. In TCRdb, the 5' RACE reads were re-called with MiXCR into one record per CDR3 protein. The sample carries 77,000 or so distinct CDR3 sequences, around a tenth recorded once. Material: PBMCs. The TCR sequence derives from a man aged 45 to 65 in good health. The chain combines TRBV3-1 with TRBJ2-1; the D gene could be TRBD1 or TRBD2 (6 bases each). The CDR3 sequence: CASSQIGGSYNEQFF. In nucleotides, the CDR3 is TGTGCCAGCAGCCAAATAGGGGGGTCCTACAATGAGCAGTTCTTC.